This T cell receptor beta chain was recorded in a study of T cells after posttransplantation cyclophosphamide. Notes on the study in general: TRB overlap between skin or GI tissue T cells and blood was limited. TRB clonality was highly associated with recipient CMV seropositivity and reactivation.

Per germline, CDR1 LGHNA and CDR2 YNFKEQ. Trimming removed 4 bases at V and 8 bases at J, with 14 bases between. The CDR3 is 13 residues long. The assay was immunoSEQ multiplex PCR, and TCRdb's table has in-frame clones only and misses some. In total the sample includes tens of thousands of clones, none of them seen once. At least ten counts were recorded for this clone. Its target is not known. Specimen: PBMCs. The TCR sequence derives from a woman aged 60-70 years in good health, CMV-negative, and a related stem cell transplant donor. This sequence joins TRBV4-2 and TRBJ1-2; D not resolved. Written as DNA, the CDR3 is TGTGCCAGCAGCCCTCCCGTTCCGGGGGGCTACACCTTC. Its protein is CASSPPVPGGYTF.